These 16 T cell receptor beta chains share one sample of origin, sequenced in a study of blood T cell dynamics during melanoma immunotherapy (dated by TCRdb to between 2020 and 2021). Preparation of the library involved the immunoSEQ multiplex PCR assay. TCRdb's version of the immuneACCESS table is confined to in-frame rearrangements and falls short of the full clone set. An unresolved V gene accounts for under half of the shortfall where checked; the remainder is of unknown origin. The sample table records about 8,000 clones; around 84% of these occur just once. Approximately 15% of the sample lies in the top ten. The time point label of this sample denotes: week 3, after first cycle of checkpoint inhibitor. The material was blood, obtained from a patient treated with checkpoint blockade. The receptors were sampled from a human donor with melanoma.

This clone was recorded only once. J is TRBJ1-4 and V is TRBV7-8, with D possibly TRBD1 on 5 matching bases. Germline V gene sequence: CDR1 SGHVS, CDR2 FQNEAQ. Between the trimmed V and J ends, which lost 1 base and 4 bases, there was a span of 10 bases. The CDR3 sequence is 15 residues long. The CDR3 region is CASSLVWGGNEKLFF. Here the CDR3 DNA reads TGTGCCAGCAGCTTAGTGTGGGGGGGTAATGAAAAACTGTTTTTT.

This chain uses TRBV13 with TRBJ2-7, with D unclear. The CDR3 is 13 amino acids. The ends were cut back, 2 bases at V and 6 bases at J, with 11 bases in the middle. The V gene's germline CDR1 is PRHDT and CDR2 FYEKMQ (reference sequence). Written as DNA, the CDR3 is TGTGCCAGCAGCTTATCACGTCCCCCCGAGCAGTACTTC. This encodes CASSLSRPPEQYF.

This clone came up once. The V and J genes are TRBV7-6 and TRBJ1-5, with D possibly being TRBD1 (5 bases). This CDR3 is 14 amino acids long. V shed 0 bases and J shed 2 bases, with 5 bases lying between them. Germline lookup yields CDR1 SGHVS and CDR2 FNYEAQ. The DNA of the CDR3 is TGTGCCAGCAGCTTAGCGGGGGGCAATCAGCCCCAGCATTTT. It specifies CASSLAGGNQPQHF.

The rearrangement links TRBV27 to TRBJ2-1, with D possibly TRBD1 on 6 matching bases. V lost 2 bases and J 2 bases, leaving 10 bases between the germline ends. CDR3 length: 15 amino acids. Germline values: CDR1 MNHEY, CDR2 SMNVEV (reference sequence). The CDR3 spells CASSLIQGPYNEQFF. The CDR3, as DNA: TGTGCCAGCAGTTTAATACAGGGCCCCTACAATGAGCAGTTCTTC.

The chain recombines TRBV29-1 with TRBJ2-5; 12 nucleotides line up with TRBD2. Germline-derived CDR1 and CDR2 are SQVTM and ANQGSEA. After removal of 6 bases from V and 2 bases from J, the junction contained 4 bases not matched to a gene. The CDR3 totals 14 residues. The CDR3 coding sequence is TGCAGCGTAGGTCTAGCGGGGGGGCAAGAGACCCAGTACTTC. Translation gives CSVGLAGGQETQYF.

This clone was seen only a few times. The V gene is TRBV4-1, the J gene TRBJ1-2, with 9 positions matching TRBD1. This CDR3 spans 13 amino acids. After removal of 4 bases from V and 8 bases from J, the junction contained 5 bases not matched to a gene. Germline V CDR1 and CDR2: MGHRA, YSYEKL. In DNA, the CDR3 is TGCGCCAGCAGCCCCGGGACAGGGCAGGGCTACACCTTC. It is translated as CASSPGTGQGYTF.

This clone showed up just once. J is TRBJ2-7 and V is TRBV23-1; 7 nucleotides line up with TRBD1. TRBV23-1 is classed as an ORF, of uncertain function. The CDR3 consists of 15 residues. The trim removed 6 bases at V and 0 bases at J, leaving 8 bases unmatched. In nucleotides, the CDR3 is TGCGCCAGCAGCTCCAGAGGGACAGACTCCTACGAGCAGTACTTC. This sequence encodes CASSSRGTDSYEQYF.

This chain joins TRBV9 and TRBJ2-2, with D possibly TRBD1 on 6 matching bases. V lost 0 bases to trimming and J lost 4 bases, with 16 bases between them. CDR3 length equals 17 residues. Germline CDR1 SGDLS, CDR2 YYNGEE. The CDR3 DNA sequence: TGTGCCAGCAGCGTAGGACAGGCCGGGATCGTCACCGGGGAGCTGTTTTTT. This codes for CASSVGQAGIVTGELFF. The whole variable domain, filled in from reference TRBV9 and TRBJ2-2, reads DSGVTQTPKHLITATGQRVTLRCSPRSGDLSVYWYQQSLDQGLQFLIQYYNGEERAKGNILERFSAQQFPDLHSELNLSSLELGDSALYFCASSVGQAGIVTGELFFGEGSRLTVL.

V is TRBV6-1 and J is TRBJ1-5; D is unresolved. V dropped 5 bases and J dropped 3 bases, with 8 bases sitting between them. Germline assignment: CDR1 MNHNS and CDR2 SASEGT. The CDR3 has 13 amino acids. CDR3 in amino acids: CASSTGPNQPQHF. The CDR3 DNA sequence: TGTGCCAGCAGTACCGGGCCCAATCAGCCCCAGCATTTT.

The CDR3 reads CASSYTTGVTEAFF. The CDR3, as DNA: TGTGCCAGCAGCTATACGACAGGAGTGACTGAAGCTTTCTTT. J is TRBJ1-1 and V is TRBV7-2, with D possibly being TRBD1 (6 bases). The CDR3 runs to 14 residues. Trimming removed 4 bases at V and 5 bases at J, with 14 bases between. The germline CDR1 and CDR2 sequences are SGHTA and FQGNSA.

This clone came up a few times. The V gene is TRBV2, the J gene TRBJ2-7, with no clear D. This CDR3 has 11 residues. Germline-derived CDR1 and CDR2 are SNHLY and FYNNEI. Trimming stripped 6 bases from V and 2 bases from J, with 5 bases between. Here the CDR3 reads CASSAAYEQYF. The CDR3, as DNA: TGTGCCAGCAGCGCAGCCTACGAGCAGTACTTC.

This clone was counted between two and nine times. The chain links TRBV6-1 to TRBJ1-2, with 7 bases that match TRBD1. This CDR3 has 15 amino acids. Germline CDR1 is MNHNS and CDR2 is SASEGT. Trimming at V came to 7 bases and at J to 1 base, leaving 9 bases not matched to a gene. CDR3 nucleotides: TGTGCCAGCACCCAGGGACAGCGCCGTAACTATGGCTACACCTTC. This codes for CASTQGQRRNYGYTF.

The J gene is TRBJ1-4, the V gene TRBV6-1; no definite D call. Germline loops: CDR1 MNHNS, CDR2 SASEGT. V shed 6 bases and J shed 8 bases, with 10 bases lying between them. The CDR3 has 12 residues. For the CDR3, the DNA is TGTGCCAGCAGGCCTGAACACGAAAAACTGTTTTTT. It is translated as CASRPEHEKLFF.

The CDR3 nucleotides are TGTGCCACCCTCAGTTCTACGCAGTATTTT. Its translation: CATLSSTQYF. The chain uses TRBV2 and TRBJ2-3, with D unclear. The CDR3 spans 10 residues. Germline V CDR1 and CDR2: SNHLY, FYNNEI. V lost 10 bases and J lost 8, with 10 bases in between.

This clone appeared once. The rearrangement uses TRBV27 and TRBJ1-2; perhaps TRBD1 as D (5 bases). Germline V lookup: CDR1 MNHEY, CDR2 SMNVEV (reference sequence). Trimming removed 6 bases from V and 8 bases from J, with 10 bases in between. The CDR3 is 11 amino acids. This CDR3 is CASSQGLGYTF. The DNA of the CDR3 is TGTGCCAGCAGCCAGGGTTTGGGCTACACCTTC.

The chain recombines TRBV5-6 with TRBJ2-7; D is possibly TRBD1 (5 bases). The V end lost 6 bases, the J end lost 7 bases, and 20 bases lay between the germline ends. In germline, CDR1 is SGHDT, CDR2 YYEEEE. The CDR3 has 14 residues. The CDR3 sequence: CASTLQGLPGEQYF. CDR3 nucleotides: TGTGCCAGCACCCTGCAGGGTCTACCTGGGGAGCAGTACTTC.